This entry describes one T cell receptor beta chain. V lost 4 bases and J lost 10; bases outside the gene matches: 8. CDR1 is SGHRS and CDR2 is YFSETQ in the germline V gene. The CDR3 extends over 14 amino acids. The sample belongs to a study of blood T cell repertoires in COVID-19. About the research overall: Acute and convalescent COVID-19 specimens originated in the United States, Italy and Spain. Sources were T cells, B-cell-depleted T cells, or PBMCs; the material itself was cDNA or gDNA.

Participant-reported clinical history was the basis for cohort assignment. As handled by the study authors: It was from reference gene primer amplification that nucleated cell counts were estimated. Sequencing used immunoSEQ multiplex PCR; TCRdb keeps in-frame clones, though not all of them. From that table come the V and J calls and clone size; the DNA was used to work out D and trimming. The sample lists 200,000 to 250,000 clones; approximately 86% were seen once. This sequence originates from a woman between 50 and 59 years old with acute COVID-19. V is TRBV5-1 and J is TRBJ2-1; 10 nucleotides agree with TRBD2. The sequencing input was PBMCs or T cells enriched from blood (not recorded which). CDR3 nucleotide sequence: TGCGCCAGCAGCCTTGGACTAGCGGAGAGGGAGCAGTTCTTC. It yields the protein CASSLGLAEREQFF.